This T cell receptor beta chain appears in the sequencing data of a study of T and B cells in COVID-19 patients. CDR1 ENHRY and CDR2 SYGVKD come from the germline V gene. This CDR3 is 12 amino acids long. The V gene lost 5 bases and the J gene lost 15 bases, with 18 bases spanning the gap. Multiplex PCR with BIOMED2 TRB-A/B primer pools amplified TRB rearrangements. Each CDR3 protein gets one entry after TCRdb re-called the multiplex PCR reads with MiXCR. The profile shows 18,000 or so distinct CDR3 sequences, 36% of them singletons. In this sample, this clonotype turned up once. Blood genomic DNA input for TRB amplification was 250-500 ng.

This chain uses TRBV10-3 with TRBJ2-3; no definite D call. Input material: blood. The clonotype was recovered from a human donor with active COVID-19. CDR3 residues: CAISLGPPPLYF. The CDR3 bases are TGTGCCATCAGTCTCGGGCCTCCTCCGCTATATTTT.